This T cell receptor beta chain came from a study of CD8 T cells in Susac syndrome. Trimming cost V 1 base and J 0 bases, with 10 bases left between them. The CDR3 loop spans 16 amino acids. Germline V gene sequence: CDR1 KGHSH, CDR2 LQKENI. Blood CD8+ and CD4+ T cells underwent high-throughput TCR beta sequencing. Relapsing-remitting disease, either stable or active, was present in the treatment-naive patients who were the multiple sclerosis controls. The authors reverse transcribed roughly 0.5 to 1 ug RNA with random hexamers. The CDR3 of TCR beta was amplified by immunoSEQ multiplex PCR across 54 Vbeta and 13 Jbeta. TCRdb independently ran MiXCR on the immunoSEQ multiplex PCR reads; one entry per CDR3 protein. Here the sample spans roughly 130,000 distinct CDR3 sequences, approximately 96% being singletons.

Material for sequencing was CD4+ T cells from PBMCs. The origin of this receptor is a human donor with multiple sclerosis. This chain links TRBV18 with TRBJ2-1; D gene ambiguous. The CDR3 nucleotides read TGTGCCAGCTCACCACAGCTCGGGTCCTCCTACAATGAGCAGTTCTTC. Protein sequence: CASSPQLGSSYNEQFF.